This T cell receptor beta chain is drawn from a study of blood T cell repertoires in COVID-19. Study details: The United States, Italy and Spain were the sources of the acute and convalescent COVID-19 samples. PBMCs, B-cell-depleted T cells, or T cells were the source of the cDNA or gDNA that made up the material.

Concerning this clone itself: At one end, the junction sequence differs from germline, possibly due to a read error.

This CDR3 spans 10 amino acids. The V gene's germline CDR1 is MNHNS and CDR2 SASEGT. Per the authors' pipeline: Nucleated cell counts were estimated from reference gene primer amplification. Assay used: immunoSEQ multiplex PCR; TCRdb lists only in-frame clones, some missing. V and J calls and clone size are given by that table; D and trimming were obtained from the DNA. The sample consists of about 98,000 clones, about 91% of them appearing once. The sample consisted of peripheral blood. The V gene is TRBV6-1, the J gene TRBJ2-5, with 9 nucleotides matching TRBD1. The clonotype comes from a man between 18 and 35 years old with acute or convalescent COVID-19. CDR3 amino acids: CASSEGQGNF. The CDR3 nucleotides are TGTGCCAGCAGTGAGGGACAGGGTAACTTC.